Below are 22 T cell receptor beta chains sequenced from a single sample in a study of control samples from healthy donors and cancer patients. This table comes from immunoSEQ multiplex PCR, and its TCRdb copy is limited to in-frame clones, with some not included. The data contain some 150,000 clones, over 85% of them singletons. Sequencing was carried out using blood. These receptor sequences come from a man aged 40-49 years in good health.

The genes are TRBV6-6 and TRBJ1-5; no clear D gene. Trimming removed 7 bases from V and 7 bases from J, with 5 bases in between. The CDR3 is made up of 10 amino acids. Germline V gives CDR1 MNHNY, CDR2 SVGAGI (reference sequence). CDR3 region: CASNIQPQHF. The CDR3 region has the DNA TGTGCCAGCAACATACAGCCCCAGCATTTT.

The CDR3 DNA is TGTGCCAGTAGTACCTTCCGACAGGGCACAGATACGCAGTATTTT. Translated, it gives CASSTFRQGTDTQYF. The rearrangement uses TRBV19 and TRBJ2-3, with D possibly matching TRBD1 (6 bases). Germline CDR1 is LNHDA and CDR2 is SQIVND (reference sequence). V shed 4 bases and J shed 1 base, with 12 bases lying between them. This CDR3 has 15 residues.

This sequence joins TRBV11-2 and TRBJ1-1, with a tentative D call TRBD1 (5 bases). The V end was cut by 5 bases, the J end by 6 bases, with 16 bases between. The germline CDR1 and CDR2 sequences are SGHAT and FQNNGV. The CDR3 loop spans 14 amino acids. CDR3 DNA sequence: TGTGCCAGCAGCCTACGACAGTATTCCGCTGAAGCTTTCTTT. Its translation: CASSLRQYSAEAFF.

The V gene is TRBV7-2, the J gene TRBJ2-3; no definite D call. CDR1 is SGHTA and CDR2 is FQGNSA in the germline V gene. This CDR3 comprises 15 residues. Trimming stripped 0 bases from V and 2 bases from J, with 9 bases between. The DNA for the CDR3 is TGTGCCAGCAGCTTAGCCGTCGGGTCCACAGATACGCAGTATTTT. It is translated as CASSLAVGSTDTQYF.

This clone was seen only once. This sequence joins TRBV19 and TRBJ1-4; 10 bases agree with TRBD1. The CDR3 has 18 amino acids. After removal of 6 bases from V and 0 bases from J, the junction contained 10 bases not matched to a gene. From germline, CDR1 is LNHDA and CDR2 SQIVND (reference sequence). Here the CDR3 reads CASRPAPGQGPTNEKLFF. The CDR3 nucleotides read TGTGCCAGTAGGCCCGCTCCGGGACAGGGGCCAACTAATGAAAAACTGTTTTTT.

This CDR3 reads CATSQGAGTAKYF. The CDR3 nucleotides are TGTGCCACCAGTCAGGGAGCCGGGACCGCGAAGTACTTC. V gene TRBV24-1 combines with J gene TRBJ2-4; the D call may be TRBD1 or TRBD2 (5 bases each). The CDR3 totals 13 residues. V lost 6 bases, J lost 14 bases, and 19 bases lay in between. From germline, CDR1 is KGHDR and CDR2 SFDVKD.

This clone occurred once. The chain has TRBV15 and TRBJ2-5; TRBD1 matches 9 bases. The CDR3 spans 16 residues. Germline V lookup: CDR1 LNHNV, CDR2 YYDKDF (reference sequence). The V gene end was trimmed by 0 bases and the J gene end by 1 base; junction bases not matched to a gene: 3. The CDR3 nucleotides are TGTGCCACCAGCAGAGATAGGGGACAGGGCCAAGAGACCCAGTACTTC. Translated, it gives CATSRDRGQGQETQYF.

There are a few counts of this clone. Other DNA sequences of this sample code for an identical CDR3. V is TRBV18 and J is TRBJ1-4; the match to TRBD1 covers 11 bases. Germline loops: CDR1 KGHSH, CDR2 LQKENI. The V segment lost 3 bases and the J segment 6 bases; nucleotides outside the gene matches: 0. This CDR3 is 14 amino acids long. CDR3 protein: CASSPGQGDEKLFF. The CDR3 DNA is TGTGCCAGCTCACCGGGACAGGGGGATGAAAAACTGTTTTTT. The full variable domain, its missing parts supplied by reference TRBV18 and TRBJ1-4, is NAGVMQNPRHLVRRRGQEARLRCSPMKGHSHVYWYRQLPEEGLKFMVYLQKENIIDESGMPKERFSAEFPKEGPSILRIQQVVRGDSAAYFCASSPGQGDEKLFFGSGTQLSVL.

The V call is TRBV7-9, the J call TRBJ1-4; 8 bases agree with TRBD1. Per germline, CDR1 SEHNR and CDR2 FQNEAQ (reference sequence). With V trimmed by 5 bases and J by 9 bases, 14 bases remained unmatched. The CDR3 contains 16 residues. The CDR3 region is CASSIQGAQVLQKLFF. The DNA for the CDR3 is TGTGCCAGCAGCATCCAGGGGGCGCAGGTTTTGCAAAAACTGTTTTTT.

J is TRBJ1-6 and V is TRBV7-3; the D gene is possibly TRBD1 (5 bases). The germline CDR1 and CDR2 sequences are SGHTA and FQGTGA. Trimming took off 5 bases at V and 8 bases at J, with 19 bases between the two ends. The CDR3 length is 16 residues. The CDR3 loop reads CASSHKAPRDHSPLHF. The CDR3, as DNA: TGTGCCAGCAGCCATAAAGCCCCCAGGGACCATTCACCCCTCCACTTT.

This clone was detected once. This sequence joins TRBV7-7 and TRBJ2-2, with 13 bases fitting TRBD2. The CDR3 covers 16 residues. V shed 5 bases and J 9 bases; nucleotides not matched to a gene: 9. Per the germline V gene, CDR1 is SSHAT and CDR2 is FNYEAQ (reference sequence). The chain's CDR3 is CASSPYTSGGARELFF. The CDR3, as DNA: TGTGCCAGCAGCCCCTACACTAGCGGGGGGGCCAGGGAGCTGTTTTTT. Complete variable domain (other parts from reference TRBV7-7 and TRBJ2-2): GAGVSQSPRYKVTKRGQDVTLRCDPISSHATLYWYQQALGQGPEFLTYFNYEAQPDKSGLPSDRFSAERPEGSISTLTIQRTEQRDSAMYRCASSPYTSGGARELFFGEGSRLTVL.

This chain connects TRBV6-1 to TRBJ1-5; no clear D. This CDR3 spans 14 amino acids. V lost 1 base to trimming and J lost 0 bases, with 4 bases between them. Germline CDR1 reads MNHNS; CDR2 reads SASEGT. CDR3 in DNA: TGTGCCAGCAGTGAAGGGGATAGCAATCAGCCCCAGCATTTT. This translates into CASSEGDSNQPQHF.

This CDR3 reads CASSFVRGQSPLHF. In DNA form, the CDR3 reads TGTGCCAGCAGCTTTGTCAGGGGGCAGTCACCCCTCCACTTT. The chain joins TRBV7-3 to TRBJ1-6; 8 bases line up with TRBD1. V lost 3 bases, J lost 10 bases, and 5 bases stayed unmatched. Germline V gene data show CDR1 as SGHTA and CDR2 as FQGTGA. The CDR3 length is 14 residues.

The CDR3 DNA reads as TGTGCCAGCAGCCAAGATCCTAGCGGGGGGGCCCGACCTCCAGAGACCCAGTACTTC. It yields the protein CASSQDPSGGARPPETQYF. The chain joins TRBV3-1 (or the pseudogene TRBV3-2) to TRBJ2-5, with 12 bases lining up with TRBD2. The CDR3 is 19 amino acids. The germline gives CDR1 LGHDT, CDR2 YNNKEL (reference sequence). V was clipped by 0 bases and J by 4 bases; unmatched bases: 12.

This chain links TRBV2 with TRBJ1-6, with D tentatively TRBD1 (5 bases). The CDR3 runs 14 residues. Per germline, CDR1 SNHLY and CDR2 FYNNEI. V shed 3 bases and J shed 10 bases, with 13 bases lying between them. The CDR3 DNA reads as TGTGCCAGCAGTGACGTACGGAGGGGATCACCCCTCCACTTT. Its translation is CASSDVRRGSPLHF.

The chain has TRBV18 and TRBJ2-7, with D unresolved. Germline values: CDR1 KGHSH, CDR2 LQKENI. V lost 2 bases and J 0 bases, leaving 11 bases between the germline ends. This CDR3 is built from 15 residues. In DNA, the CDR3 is TGTGCCAGCTCACCAGCGGTCAGGTACTCCTACGAGCAGTACTTC. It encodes CASSPAVRYSYEQYF.

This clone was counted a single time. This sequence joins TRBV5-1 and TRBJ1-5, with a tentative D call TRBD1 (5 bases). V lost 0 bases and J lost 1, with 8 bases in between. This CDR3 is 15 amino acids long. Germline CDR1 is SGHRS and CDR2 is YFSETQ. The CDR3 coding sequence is TGCGCCAGCAGCTTGGGGTCAGGGAGCAATCAGCCCCAGCATTTT. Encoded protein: CASSLGSGSNQPQHF. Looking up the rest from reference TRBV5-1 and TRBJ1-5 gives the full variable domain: KAGVTQTPRYLIKTRGQQVTLSCSPISGHRSVSWYQQTPGQGLQFLFEYFSETQRNKGNFPGRFSGRQFSNSRSEMNVSTLELGDSALYLCASSLGSGSNQPQHFGDGTRLSIL.

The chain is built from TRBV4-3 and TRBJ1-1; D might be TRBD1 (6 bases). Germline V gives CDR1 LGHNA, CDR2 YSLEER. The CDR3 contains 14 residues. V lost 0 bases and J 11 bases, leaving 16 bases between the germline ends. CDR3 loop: CASSQDGLRGPAFF. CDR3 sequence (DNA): TGCGCCAGCAGCCAAGATGGGTTGCGGGGGCCGGCTTTCTTT.

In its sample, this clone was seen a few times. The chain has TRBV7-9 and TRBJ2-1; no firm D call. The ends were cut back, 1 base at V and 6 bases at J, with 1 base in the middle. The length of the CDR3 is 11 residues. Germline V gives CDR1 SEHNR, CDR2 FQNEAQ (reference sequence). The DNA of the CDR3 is TGTGCCAGCAGCTTAGGCAATGAGCAGTTCTTC. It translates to CASSLGNEQFF.

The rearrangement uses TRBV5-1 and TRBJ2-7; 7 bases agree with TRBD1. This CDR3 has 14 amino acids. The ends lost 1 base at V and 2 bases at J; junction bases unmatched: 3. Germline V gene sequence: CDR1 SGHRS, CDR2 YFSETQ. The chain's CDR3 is CASSLLGGPYEQYF. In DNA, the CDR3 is TGCGCCAGCAGCTTGTTAGGGGGCCCCTACGAGCAGTACTTC.

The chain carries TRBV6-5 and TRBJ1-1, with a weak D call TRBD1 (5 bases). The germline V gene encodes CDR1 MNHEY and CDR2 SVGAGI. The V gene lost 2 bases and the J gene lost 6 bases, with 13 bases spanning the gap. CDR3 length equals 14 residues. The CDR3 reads CASSYGSPGAEAFF. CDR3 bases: TGTGCCAGCAGTTACGGCAGCCCGGGGGCTGAAGCTTTCTTT.

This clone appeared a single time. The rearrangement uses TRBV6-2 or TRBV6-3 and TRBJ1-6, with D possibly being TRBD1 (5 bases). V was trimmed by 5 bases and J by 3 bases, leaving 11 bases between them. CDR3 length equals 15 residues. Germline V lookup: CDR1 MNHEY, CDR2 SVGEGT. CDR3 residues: CASSLLDSYNSPLHF. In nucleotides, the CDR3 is TGTGCCAGCAGTCTCCTCGACAGCTATAATTCACCCCTCCACTTT.